This is a list of T cell receptor beta chains from one sample in a study of early T cells in non-severe SARS-CoV-2 infection. TCRdb ran MiXCR on the 5' RACE reads and lists one entry per CDR3 protein. The table lists approximately 33,000 distinct CDR3 sequences, 3% to 4.5% of them singletons, with 10% in the top ten. The material sequenced was whole blood. All receptors derive from an adult who was a healthcare worker with PCR-confirmed SARS-CoV-2 infection or an uninfected control (not recorded which). CDR3s include the opening cysteine and the closing phenylalanine or tryptophan. Each record gives: V gene, D gene, CDR3 length, clone size, J gene, CDR3 DNA, CDR3 protein. D genes are given only for firm matches. Part of the rows lack a size; the others show once, few, many or a class for expanded clones.

v_gene: TRBV18; d_gene: TRBD2; len: 16; abundance: many; j_gene: TRBJ2-2; CDR3nt: TGTGCCAGCTCACCACAGGGGACTACGAACACCGGGGAGCTGTTTTTT; CDR3aa: CASSPQGTTNTGELFF
v_gene: TRBV7-2; d_gene: NA; len: 13; abundance: NA; j_gene: TRBJ2-1; CDR3nt: TGTGCCAGCAGCCCCTATGGGTTGAATGAGCAGTTCTTC; CDR3aa: CASSPYGLNEQFF
v_gene: TRBV11-3; d_gene: NA; len: 12; abundance: few; j_gene: TRBJ2-1; CDR3nt: TGTGCCAGCAGCTTAGTGTCGAATGAGCAGTTCTTC; CDR3aa: CASSLVSNEQFF
v_gene: TRBV7-2; d_gene: TRBD1; len: 14; abundance: many; j_gene: TRBJ2-1; CDR3nt: TGTGCCAGCACCATATCAGGGGGCTTCGATGAGCAGTTCTTC; CDR3aa: CASTISGGFDEQFF
v_gene: TRBV9; d_gene: TRBD1; len: 16; abundance: many; j_gene: TRBJ2-2; CDR3nt: TGTGCCAGCAGCGGGACAGGGACTGCGAACACCGGGGAGCTGTTTTTT; CDR3aa: CASSGTGTANTGELFF
v_gene: TRBV5-1; d_gene: NA; len: 13; abundance: many; j_gene: TRBJ2-1; CDR3nt: TGCGCCAGCAGTCGGCGACCTTACAATGAGCAGTTCTTC; CDR3aa: CASSRRPYNEQFF
v_gene: TRBV11-2; d_gene: TRBD1; len: 15; abundance: many; j_gene: TRBJ2-3; CDR3nt: TGTGCCAGCAGCTTACAGACAGGGAGCACAGATACGCAGTATTTT; CDR3aa: CASSLQTGSTDTQYF
v_gene: TRBV19; d_gene: NA; len: 14; abundance: many; j_gene: TRBJ2-2; CDR3nt: TGTGCCAGTAGTATTCGGCAGATAACCGGGGAGCTGTTTTTT; CDR3aa: CASSIRQITGELFF
v_gene: TRBV4-2; d_gene: TRBD2; len: 15; abundance: medium-sized; j_gene: TRBJ2-7; CDR3nt: TGTGCCAGCAGCCAAGTCGAGCGGGAGTCTTACGAGCAGTACTTC; CDR3aa: CASSQVERESYEQYF
v_gene: TRBV4-1; d_gene: TRBD2; len: 19; abundance: few; j_gene: TRBJ2-1; CDR3nt: TGCGCCAGCAGCCAAGATCCGGGGACTAGCGGGAGGCACTACAATGAGCAGTTCTTC; CDR3aa: CASSQDPGTSGRHYNEQFF
v_gene: TRBV20-1; d_gene: TRBD1; len: 12; abundance: many; j_gene: TRBJ2-7; CDR3nt: TGCAGTGCTAGAACAGGGGGCTACGAGCAGTACTTC; CDR3aa: CSARTGGYEQYF
v_gene: TRBV29-1; d_gene: TRBD1; len: 12; abundance: NA; j_gene: TRBJ2-7; CDR3nt: TGCAGCGCGGGACAGGAGACTTACGAGCAGTACTTC; CDR3aa: CSAGQETYEQYF
v_gene: TRBV28; d_gene: NA; len: 16; abundance: many; j_gene: TRBJ2-7; CDR3nt: TGTGCCAGCAGTAGCCAGGGGGGGACAAGAAATTACGAGCAGTACTTC; CDR3aa: CASSSQGGTRNYEQYF
v_gene: TRBV12-3/TRBV12-4; d_gene: TRBD2; len: 14; abundance: NA; j_gene: TRBJ2-2; CDR3nt: TGTGCCAGTCGGACTAGCGGGTCTCCCGGGGAGCTGTTTTTT; CDR3aa: CASRTSGSPGELFF
v_gene: TRBV6-5; d_gene: NA; len: 16; abundance: NA; j_gene: TRBJ1-6; CDR3nt: TGTGCCAGCAGTCCGTGGTCAGATAGTTCGTATTCACCCCTCCACTTT; CDR3aa: CASSPWSDSSYSPLHF
v_gene: TRBV4-3; d_gene: TRBD2; len: 15; abundance: NA; j_gene: TRBJ2-1; CDR3nt: TGCGCCAGCAGCCAAGATTTAGCGGGAGCCCCCGAGCAGTTCTTC; CDR3aa: CASSQDLAGAPEQFF
v_gene: TRBV28; d_gene: NA; len: 14; abundance: few; j_gene: TRBJ2-3; CDR3nt: TGTGCCAGCAGTTCCACGTCAAGCACAGATACGCAGTATTTT; CDR3aa: CASSSTSSTDTQYF
v_gene: TRBV29-1; d_gene: TRBD2; len: 14; abundance: NA; j_gene: TRBJ2-1; CDR3nt: TGCAGCGTCCTTAGCGGGATTGGGTACAATGAGCAGTTCTTC; CDR3aa: CSVLSGIGYNEQFF
v_gene: TRBV7-9; d_gene: NA; len: 16; abundance: NA; j_gene: TRBJ2-3; CDR3nt: TGTGCCAGCAGCTATCCCGGCTCAATCTCCACAGATACGCAGTATTTT; CDR3aa: CASSYPGSISTDTQYF
v_gene: TRBV6-2/TRBV6-3; d_gene: NA; len: 14; abundance: many; j_gene: TRBJ2-3; CDR3nt: TGTGCCAGCAGAGTAACCCACGGATCCGATACGCAGTATTTT; CDR3aa: CASRVTHGSDTQYF
v_gene: TRBV18; d_gene: NA; len: 15; abundance: NA; j_gene: TRBJ1-1; CDR3nt: TGTGCCAGCTCACCCCTCGGACAGACGAACACTGAAGCTTTCTTT; CDR3aa: CASSPLGQTNTEAFF
v_gene: TRBV12-3/TRBV12-4; d_gene: TRBD1; len: 14; abundance: many; j_gene: TRBJ1-2; CDR3nt: TGTGCCAGCAGTTTTCGACAGGGACCTTATGGCTACACCTTC; CDR3aa: CASSFRQGPYGYTF
v_gene: TRBV7-6; d_gene: TRBD1; len: 16; abundance: many; j_gene: TRBJ2-7; CDR3nt: TGTGCCAGCAGCCCAGGGGGACAGGGGAGTCTCGACGAGCAGTACTTC; CDR3aa: CASSPGGQGSLDEQYF
v_gene: TRBV4-1; d_gene: NA; len: 16; abundance: many; j_gene: TRBJ1-6; CDR3nt: TGCGCCAGCAGCCCGACACTGAGCTCCTATAATTCACCCCTCCACTTT; CDR3aa: CASSPTLSSYNSPLHF
v_gene: TRBV18; d_gene: NA; len: 15; abundance: NA; j_gene: TRBJ1-6; CDR3nt: TGTGCCAGCTCACCACAGGATACAGGGAATTCACCCCTCCACTTT; CDR3aa: CASSPQDTGNSPLHF
v_gene: TRBV6-2/TRBV6-3; d_gene: NA; len: 22; abundance: many; j_gene: TRBJ1-1; CDR3nt: TGTGCCAGCAGTTATTTATCCCCACTCGAGCAGGACGGATTGTTAAAGAACACTGAAGCTTTCTTT; CDR3aa: CASSYLSPLEQDGLLKNTEAFF
v_gene: TRBV9; d_gene: NA; len: 15; abundance: many; j_gene: TRBJ1-6; CDR3nt: TGTGCCAGCAGCGCTCGGACAGAGAGAGATTCACCCCTCCACTTT; CDR3aa: CASSARTERDSPLHF
v_gene: TRBV7-3; d_gene: NA; len: 13; abundance: NA; j_gene: TRBJ2-5; CDR3nt: TGTGCCAGCAGCGTACAATGCCAAGAGACCCAGTACTTC; CDR3aa: CASSVQCQETQYF
v_gene: TRBV10-3; d_gene: NA; len: 13; abundance: many; j_gene: TRBJ2-7; CDR3nt: TGTGCCATCATTCAAGAGGGAGGTAACGAGCAGTACTTC; CDR3aa: CAIIQEGGNEQYF
v_gene: TRBV24-1; d_gene: NA; len: 14; abundance: many; j_gene: TRBJ2-2; CDR3nt: TGTGCCACCAGTGATTGGGGAAAGGGCGGGGAGCTGTTTTTT; CDR3aa: CATSDWGKGGELFF
v_gene: TRBV6-6; d_gene: NA; len: 15; abundance: many; j_gene: TRBJ1-1; CDR3nt: TGTGCCAGCAGTTATACGGAGGTATTGAACACTGAAGCTTTCTTT; CDR3aa: CASSYTEVLNTEAFF
v_gene: TRBV19; d_gene: NA; len: 14; abundance: many; j_gene: TRBJ2-5; CDR3nt: TGTGCCAGTAGTATAAGGGCTGTACAAGAGACCCAGTACTTC; CDR3aa: CASSIRAVQETQYF
v_gene: TRBV30; d_gene: TRBD1; len: 13; abundance: many; j_gene: TRBJ2-1; CDR3nt: TGTGCCTGGAGTACACGACAGGGGCATGAGCAGTTCTTC; CDR3aa: CAWSTRQGHEQFF
v_gene: TRBV7-2; d_gene: TRBD2; len: 15; abundance: many; j_gene: TRBJ2-1; CDR3nt: TGTGCCAGCAACCCCGGGGGACTAGATTACAATGAGCAGTTCTTC; CDR3aa: CASNPGGLDYNEQFF
v_gene: TRBV2; d_gene: NA; len: 14; abundance: many; j_gene: TRBJ2-7; CDR3nt: TGTGCCAGCAGGAGACAGCTATCCTCCTACGAGCAGTACTTC; CDR3aa: CASRRQLSSYEQYF
v_gene: TRBV5-6; d_gene: NA; len: 14; abundance: many; j_gene: TRBJ2-1; CDR3nt: TGTGCCAGCAGCTTGGTCGGTAGCTCCAATGAGCAGTTCTTC; CDR3aa: CASSLVGSSNEQFF
v_gene: TRBV6-1; d_gene: NA; len: 12; abundance: many; j_gene: TRBJ2-3; CDR3nt: TGTGCCAGCAGTGTAGTGACAGATACGCAGTATTTT; CDR3aa: CASSVVTDTQYF
v_gene: TRBV7-6; d_gene: TRBD1; len: 13; abundance: NA; j_gene: TRBJ1-1; CDR3nt: TGTGCCAGCATATCACAGGGGGCAACTGAAGCTTTCTTT; CDR3aa: CASISQGATEAFF
v_gene: TRBV2; d_gene: TRBD2; len: 15; abundance: many; j_gene: TRBJ2-3; CDR3nt: TGTGCCAGCAGTCTAGCGGGAGGACTCACAGATACGCAGTATTTT; CDR3aa: CASSLAGGLTDTQYF
v_gene: TRBV4-3; d_gene: TRBD2; len: 15; abundance: medium-sized; j_gene: TRBJ2-1; CDR3nt: TGCGCCAGCAGCCAAACTAGCGGGCGACACAATGAGCAGTTCTTC; CDR3aa: CASSQTSGRHNEQFF
v_gene: TRBV20-1; d_gene: NA; len: 12; abundance: many; j_gene: TRBJ1-2; CDR3nt: TGCAGTGTCACAGCCGGAGGCTATGGCTACACCTTC; CDR3aa: CSVTAGGYGYTF
v_gene: TRBV9; d_gene: NA; len: 15; abundance: many; j_gene: TRBJ2-3; CDR3nt: TGTGCCAGCAGCGCGACGAGGTTCTTTACAGATACGCAGTATTTT; CDR3aa: CASSATRFFTDTQYF
v_gene: TRBV6-4; d_gene: TRBD2; len: 15; abundance: many; j_gene: TRBJ2-1; CDR3nt: TGTGCCAGCAGTGATAATAGCGGGGACTACAATGAGCAGTTCTTC; CDR3aa: CASSDNSGDYNEQFF
v_gene: TRBV7-8; d_gene: TRBD2; len: 16; abundance: many; j_gene: TRBJ2-5; CDR3nt: TGTGCCAGCAGCTTAGTGCGGGAGGGCCTTTGGGAGACCCAGTACTTC; CDR3aa: CASSLVREGLWETQYF
v_gene: TRBV29-1; d_gene: TRBD1; len: 13; abundance: few; j_gene: TRBJ1-4; CDR3nt: TGCAGCGTTGTGACAGGGGTACGGGAAAAACTGTTTTTT; CDR3aa: CSVVTGVREKLFF
v_gene: TRBV20-1; d_gene: NA; len: 14; abundance: many; j_gene: TRBJ1-4; CDR3nt: TGCAGTGCTAGCCGGCAGGAAACTAATGAAAAACTGTTTTTT; CDR3aa: CSASRQETNEKLFF
v_gene: TRBV7-9; d_gene: NA; len: 14; abundance: many; j_gene: TRBJ1-6; CDR3nt: TGTGCCAGCAGCTTAATGGGAAATAATTCACCCCTCCACTTT; CDR3aa: CASSLMGNNSPLHF
v_gene: TRBV18; d_gene: TRBD2; len: 16; abundance: many; j_gene: TRBJ2-1; CDR3nt: TGTGCCAGCTCACCACCTAGCGGGAGGGCCTACAATGAGCAGTTCTTC; CDR3aa: CASSPPSGRAYNEQFF
v_gene: TRBV6-6; d_gene: NA; len: 13; abundance: many; j_gene: TRBJ1-1; CDR3nt: TGTGCCAGCAGTTACTCGTCCAGGGTTGAAGCTTTCTTT; CDR3aa: CASSYSSRVEAFF
v_gene: TRBV5-1; d_gene: NA; len: 13; abundance: many; j_gene: TRBJ2-1; CDR3nt: TGCGCCAGCAGCCTGGAGCATGGCAATGAGCAGTTCTTC; CDR3aa: CASSLEHGNEQFF
v_gene: TRBV11-2; d_gene: NA; len: 17; abundance: many; j_gene: TRBJ1-1; CDR3nt: TGTGCCAGCAGTTCAGGTCCACTCGGGGTCCGGCGGACTGAAGCTTTCTTT; CDR3aa: CASSSGPLGVRRTEAFF
v_gene: TRBV6-2/TRBV6-3; d_gene: NA; len: 16; abundance: many; j_gene: TRBJ2-7; CDR3nt: TGTGCCAGCAGTTACATACGACTGGGGCACTTGGGGGAGCAGTACTTC; CDR3aa: CASSYIRLGHLGEQYF
v_gene: TRBV12-3/TRBV12-4; d_gene: NA; len: 12; abundance: many; j_gene: TRBJ2-3; CDR3nt: TGTGCCAGCAGTGGACTGAAAGATACGCAGTATTTT; CDR3aa: CASSGLKDTQYF
v_gene: TRBV18; d_gene: TRBD1; len: 14; abundance: many; j_gene: TRBJ1-1; CDR3nt: TGTGCCAGCTCGGCAGGGGGCTTGAACACTGAAGCTTTCTTT; CDR3aa: CASSAGGLNTEAFF
v_gene: TRBV11-2; d_gene: TRBD2; len: 16; abundance: NA; j_gene: TRBJ2-1; CDR3nt: TGTGCCAGCAGCCTCAGACTAGCGGGAATTTACAATGAGCAGTTCTTC; CDR3aa: CASSLRLAGIYNEQFF